This entry lists 9 T cell receptor beta chains sequenced from one sample in a study of glioma-infiltrating T cells after dendritic cell vaccination. Data came from immunoSEQ multiplex PCR; TCRdb stores just in-frame clones and leaves some out. The data hold about 50,000 clones, with about 91% observed a single time. Noted time point: after dendritic cell vaccination, including at tumor progression/relapse. The sample was blood, taken after dendritic cell vaccination. Receptors were obtained from a human donor with glioblastoma.

The V call is TRBV28, the J call TRBJ1-1; the match to TRBD1 covers 10 bases. This CDR3 comprises 19 residues. The V segment lost 1 base and the J segment 1 base; nucleotides outside the gene matches: 12. The germline gives CDR1 MDHEN, CDR2 SYDVKM. The CDR3 spells CASSLFKAGTGDPNTEAFF. In DNA, the CDR3 is TGTGCCAGCAGTTTATTCAAAGCAGGGACAGGGGACCCGAACACTGAAGCTTTCTTT.

The chain joins TRBV14 to TRBJ1-1, with D perhaps TRBD1 (6 bases). In germline, CDR1 is SGHDN, CDR2 FVKESK. V lost 0 bases, J lost 1 base, and 12 bases lay in between. The CDR3 contains 16 residues. CDR3 DNA: TGTGCCAGCAGCCAAGATAGGGGGTTCCCGAACACTGAAGCTTTCTTT. Translation: CASSQDRGFPNTEAFF.

The chain carries TRBV5-4 and TRBJ1-4; D is ambiguous. Trimming left V 5 bases short and J 5 bases short, with 10 bases between. Per the germline V gene, CDR1 is SGHNT and CDR2 is YYREEE (reference sequence). This CDR3 region has 13 residues. The CDR3 here is CASRRGPNEKLFF. Written as DNA, the CDR3 is TGTGCCAGCAGACGTGGCCCCAATGAAAAACTGTTTTTT.

The chain employs TRBV2 and TRBJ1-5; D is uncertain. Trimming cost V 7 bases and J 0 bases, with 10 bases left between them. The CDR3 is 14 amino acids. Germline CDR1 and CDR2: SNHLY and FYNNEI. CDR3: CASNEIDSNQPQHF. DNA of the CDR3: TGTGCCAGCAACGAGATAGATAGCAATCAGCCCCAGCATTTT.

This clone was counted only a few times. The V and J genes are TRBV2 and TRBJ2-3; 13 bases match TRBD2. The germline gives CDR1 SNHLY, CDR2 FYNNEI. J lost 10 bases, V lost 5 bases, and 3 bases had no gene match. This CDR3 contains 13 residues. The CDR3 DNA reads as TGTGCCAGCAGTACTAGCGGGAGGGTTGCGCAGTATTTT. It is translated as CASSTSGRVAQYF.

The CDR3 is CATQGATNEKLFF. CDR3 sequence (DNA): TGTGCCACCCAAGGGGCAACTAATGAAAAACTGTTTTTT. This chain uses TRBV10-3 with TRBJ1-4, with TRBD1 as a possible D gene (5 bases). CDR1 is ENHRY, CDR2 SYGVKD, per germline. Trimming stripped 10 bases from V and 0 bases from J, with 9 bases between. The CDR3 length is 13 residues.

V gene TRBV6-6 combines with J gene TRBJ2-1, with 8 bases fitting TRBD2. With 7 bases clipped from V and 7 bases from J, the junction kept 12 bases outside the gene matches. This CDR3 region has 15 residues. CDR1 and CDR2 (germline): MNHNY, SVGAGI (reference sequence). The CDR3 coding sequence is TGTGCCAGCACGCGGGACTCCCAGCGGGGGAATGAGCAGTTCTTC. Translating gives CASTRDSQRGNEQFF.

This clone was seen a handful of times. V gene TRBV10-3 combines with J gene TRBJ2-7, with no clear D. V was trimmed by 3 bases and J by 3 bases, leaving 3 bases between them. The germline V gene has CDR1 ENHRY and CDR2 SYGVKD. CDR3 length: 11 residues. The CDR3 sequence: CAISELYEQYF. In DNA form, the CDR3 reads TGTGCCATCAGTGAACTCTACGAGCAGTACTTC.

The genes are TRBV28 and TRBJ1-2; D call uncertain. The ends were cut back, 5 bases at V and 3 bases at J, with 7 bases in the middle. Germline CDR1 reads MDHEN; CDR2 reads SYDVKM. The CDR3 has 12 residues. CDR3 DNA sequence: TGTGCCAGCAGTCCAATTGACTATGGCTACACCTTC. This encodes CASSPIDYGYTF.